One and the same sample provided the 30 T cell receptor beta chains below, sequenced in a study of T cells after yellow fever vaccination. One entry per CDR3 protein, called by TCRdb with MiXCR from the 5' RACE reads. This table holds 200,000 or so distinct CDR3 sequences, roughly 6.8% found once. Sample: CD4+ T cells sorted from PBMCs, taken on the day of the yellow fever booster vaccination. Receptors originate from a man aged 25 to 45 who received the YFV17D yellow fever vaccine.

This clonotype occurred a few times. The chain couples TRBV20-1 to TRBJ1-2; D uncertain. The CDR3 is 12 amino acids. Per the germline V gene, CDR1 is DFQATT and CDR2 is SNEGSKA (reference sequence). The V end lost 3 bases, the J end lost 8 bases, and 13 bases lay between the germline ends. The CDR3 loop reads CSARTDARGYTF. Here the CDR3 DNA reads TGCAGTGCTAGGACGGACGCTCGAGGCTACACCTTC.

This clonotype was seen only a few times. The CDR3 nucleotides are TGTGCCAGCAGCTTATTTGTCGCAGAACGAAACACCGGGGAGCTGTTTTTT. Its protein is CASSLFVAERNTGELFF. The chain couples TRBV7-9 to TRBJ2-2; D not resolved. V was clipped by 2 bases and J by 2 bases, with 15 bases between them. In germline, CDR1 is SEHNR, CDR2 FQNEAQ (reference sequence). The CDR3 covers 17 residues.

This clonotype has just a few counts. The chain combines TRBV29-1 with TRBJ2-1; 13 bases are shared with TRBD2. The V gene's germline CDR1 is SQVTM and CDR2 ANQGSEA. Germline trimming cut 2 bases from V and 12 bases from J; bases unmatched to any gene: 7. This CDR3 spans 14 amino acids. The CDR3 spells CSVEPTSGGIGQFF. CDR3 nucleotides: TGCAGCGTTGAACCGACTAGCGGGGGGATAGGGCAGTTCTTC.

In regard to this clonotype: One end of the junction fails to match germline, which may point to a read error. V is TRBV23-1 and J is TRBJ2-5; the D is unclear. TRBV23-1 is designated an ORF whose function remains uncertain. The CDR3 spans 15 residues. For the CDR3, the DNA is TGCGCCAGCTGTCAGGAAACACGCCCTCATGAGACCCAGTACTTC. Translation gives CASCQETRPHETQYF.

The CDR3 DNA reads TGTGCCAGCAGCAAACAGGGTACCTACGAGCAGTACTTC. Protein sequence: CASSKQGTYEQYF. The J gene is TRBJ2-7, the V gene TRBV7-9; possible D gene TRBD1, 6 bases. The CDR3 length is 13 residues. Between the trimmed V and J ends, which lost 5 bases and 2 bases, there was a span of 10 bases. CDR1 is SEHNR, CDR2 FQNEAQ, per germline (reference sequence).

This clonotype was picked up a small number of times. V usage is TRBV6-6 and J usage is TRBJ1-2; D remains ambiguous. This CDR3 region has 10 residues. Trimming cost V 6 bases and J 6 bases, with 5 bases left between them. Per the germline V gene, CDR1 is MNHNY and CDR2 is SVGAGI (reference sequence). In DNA, the CDR3 is TGTGCCAGCAGAACAGATGGCTACACCTTC. Amino acid sequence: CASRTDGYTF.

This clonotype was counted between two and nine times. CDR3 bases: TGTGCCAGCAGCACAGATGGAGCTAGCTCCTACAATGAGCAGTTCTTC. It codes for CASSTDGASSYNEQFF. The rearrangement links TRBV9 to TRBJ2-1; D gene unclear. Per the germline V gene, CDR1 is SGDLS and CDR2 is YYNGEE. The CDR3 has 16 residues. Trimming took off 4 bases at V and 0 bases at J, with 14 bases between the two ends.

The V call is TRBV20-1, the J call TRBJ2-5; perhaps TRBD2 as D (6 bases). Between the trimmed V and J ends, which lost 3 bases and 4 bases, there was a span of 15 bases. From germline, CDR1 is DFQATT and CDR2 SNEGSKA (reference sequence). The CDR3 runs to 14 residues. This chain's CDR3 is CSASILVGGETQYF. The CDR3, as DNA: TGCAGTGCTAGTATCTTGGTGGGAGGAGAGACCCAGTACTTC.

This clonotype was observed many times. The V call is TRBV12-3 or TRBV12-4, the J call TRBJ2-5, with D possibly TRBD2 on 5 matching bases. There are 14 residues in the CDR3. V lost 5 bases, J lost 2 bases, and 12 bases lay in between. DNA for the CDR3: TGTGCCAGCAGTCTCCGGAGGCCGCAAGAGACCCAGTACTTC. It is translated as CASSLRRPQETQYF.

The chain has TRBV25-1 and TRBJ1-5, with D possibly TRBD1 on 5 matching bases. The CDR3 contains 12 residues. The germline CDR1 and CDR2 sequences are MGHDK and SYGVNS. Between the trimmed V and J ends, which lost 2 bases and 7 bases, there was a span of 6 bases. In DNA, the CDR3 is TGTGCCAGCAGTGAAGGGGGACAGCCCCAGCATTTT. Its translation: CASSEGGQPQHF.

This clonotype was detected a few times. The V call is TRBV7-9, the J call TRBJ2-7; D is unclear. Trimming removed 2 bases from V and 4 bases from J, with 6 bases in between. The germline V gene has CDR1 SEHNR and CDR2 FQNEAQ (reference sequence). CDR3 size: 12 residues. CDR3 sequence reads: CASSLSEYEQYF. The CDR3 DNA sequence: TGTGCCAGCAGCTTAAGCGAATACGAGCAGTACTTC.

This clonotype was found a few times. The chain uses TRBV5-1 and TRBJ2-1; D unresolved. Per the germline V gene, CDR1 is SGHRS and CDR2 is YFSETQ. The CDR3 contains 13 residues. V dropped 4 bases and J dropped 6 bases, with 11 bases sitting between them. The CDR3 sequence is CASSEPMGNEQFF. The CDR3 bases are TGCGCCAGCAGCGAACCCATGGGCAATGAGCAGTTCTTC.

This clonotype was picked up a small number of times. The chain has TRBV20-1 and TRBJ2-2; D not resolved. CDR1 and CDR2 (germline): DFQATT, SNEGSKA (reference sequence). Trimming removed 3 bases from V and 1 base from J, with 3 bases in between. This CDR3 is built from 12 residues. CDR3 coding DNA: TGCAGTGCTAGCGGGAACACCGGGGAGCTGTTTTTT. This translates into CSASGNTGELFF.

In this sample, this clonotype turned up many times. The chain recombines TRBV5-5 with TRBJ2-6, with unresolved D. Germline-derived CDR1 and CDR2 are SGHKS and YYEKEE (reference sequence). V lost 0 bases and J lost 2, with 0 bases in between. The CDR3 runs 13 residues. CDR3 loop: CASSLAGANVLTF. CDR3 in DNA: TGTGCCAGCAGCTTGGCTGGGGCCAACGTCCTGACTTTC.

This clonotype came up a few times. The chain links TRBV20-1 to TRBJ1-1; no firm D call. CDR1 DFQATT and CDR2 SNEGSKA come from the germline V gene (reference sequence). Deletions cut 0 bases from V and 2 bases from J, with 13 bases between. This CDR3 comprises 15 residues. The CDR3 loop reads CSARDQRQKNTEAFF. As DNA, the CDR3 is TGCAGTGCTAGAGATCAGCGCCAGAAAAACACTGAAGCTTTCTTT.

This clonotype has just a few counts. The chain uses TRBV5-1 and TRBJ2-1; perhaps TRBD1 as D (5 bases). This CDR3 spans 14 amino acids. Trimming removed 4 bases from V and 6 bases from J, with 14 bases in between. Germline V gene data show CDR1 as SGHRS and CDR2 as YFSETQ. CDR3 sequence reads: CASSGTGWGNEQFF. The CDR3 DNA is TGCGCCAGCAGCGGAACAGGATGGGGCAATGAGCAGTTCTTC.

This chain uses TRBV9 with TRBJ2-3, with 10 bases fitting TRBD2. Germline trimming cut 3 bases from V and 1 base from J; bases unmatched to any gene: 5. The CDR3 covers 16 residues. Germline CDR1 SGDLS, CDR2 YYNGEE. The CDR3 region has the DNA TGTGCCAGCAGCGCGACTAGCGGGTCGGGCACAGATACGCAGTATTTT. Its translation: CASSATSGSGTDTQYF.

This clonotype was detected a few times. V and J are TRBV12-5 and TRBJ2-3, with D perhaps given as TRBD1 or TRBD2 (5 bases each). Germline V gene lookup returns CDR1 LGHNT and CDR2 FRNRAP. The CDR3 covers 15 residues. Between the trimmed V and J ends, which lost 4 bases and 0 bases, there was a span of 11 bases. This chain's CDR3 is CASGSGTRSTDTQYF. The CDR3, as DNA: TGTGCTAGTGGTTCGGGGACCCGGAGCACAGATACGCAGTATTTT.

The gene calls are TRBV23-1 and TRBJ2-3; TRBD1 is a possible D gene (5 bases). TRBV23-1 is flagged as an ORF with uncertain function. The CDR3 is 14 residues long. V lost 9 bases, J lost 6 bases, and 19 bases lay in between. CDR3 nucleotides: TGCGCCAGATCGGACATTGGGGTTGGGGATACGCAGTATTTT. Protein sequence: CARSDIGVGDTQYF.

The table lists this clonotype with a few counts. V usage is TRBV15 and J usage is TRBJ2-3; 12 bases map to TRBD2. J lost 2 bases, V lost 1 base, and 10 bases had no gene match. Germline assignment: CDR1 LNHNV and CDR2 YYDKDF (reference sequence). CDR3 length equals 19 residues. In DNA, the CDR3 is TGTGCCACCAGCAGAGCCGGGACTAGCGGGTGGGGGACCACAGATACGCAGTATTTT. Its translation: CATSRAGTSGWGTTDTQYF.

The chain employs TRBV29-1 and TRBJ2-7; no clear D gene. Germline V gene lookup returns CDR1 SQVTM and CDR2 ANQGSEA. There are 12 residues in the CDR3. The V end lost 5 bases, the J end lost 6 bases, and 14 bases lay between the germline ends. The DNA of the CDR3 is TGCAGCGTTACCGGACCACCTCCCGAGCAGTACTTC. Amino acids: CSVTGPPPEQYF.

Worth noting for this clonotype: A much larger clone differs from this one at a single base, so this may be a read error. J is TRBJ2-1 and V is TRBV7-9; 8 nucleotides align to TRBD1. The germline gives CDR1 SEHNR, CDR2 FQNEAQ (reference sequence). V trimming: 3 bases; J trimming: 5 bases; junction bases outside the gene matches: 6. The CDR3 covers 15 residues. The CDR3 region is CASSFGQGSHNEQFF. The DNA for the CDR3 is TGTGCCAGCAGCTTTGGACAGGGATCCCACAATGAGCAGTTCTTC. Complete variable domain (other parts from reference TRBV7-9 and TRBJ2-1): DTGVSQNPRHKITKRGQNVTFRCDPISEHNRLYWYRQTLGQGPEFLTYFQNEAQLEKSRLLSDRFSAERPKGSFSTLEIQRTEQGDSAMYLCASSFGQGSHNEQFFGPGTRLTVL.

This sequence joins TRBV6-5 and TRBJ2-7; 12 positions match TRBD2. J lost 2 bases, V lost 4 bases, and 6 bases had no gene match. The CDR3 has 16 residues. Germline values: CDR1 MNHEY, CDR2 SVGAGI. In nucleotides, the CDR3 is TGTGCCAGCAGTTGGAAGACTAGCGGGGGAACCTACGAGCAGTACTTC. Protein sequence: CASSWKTSGGTYEQYF.

This clonotype was seen repeatedly, ten times or more. The genes are TRBV6-5 and TRBJ2-7; TRBD2 agrees at 7 bases. J gave up 6 bases and V 5 bases, and 13 bases lay outside the gene matches. The CDR3 sequence is 15 residues long. Germline CDR1 and CDR2: MNHEY and SVGAGI. CDR3 sequence (DNA): TGTGCCAGCAGTAGCGTGGGCGGGAGCGTAGGCGAGCAGTACTTC. Its protein product is CASSSVGGSVGEQYF.

This clonotype came up a few times. The V call is TRBV5-6, the J call TRBJ2-3; 8 bases line up with TRBD2. The CDR3 has 16 amino acids. J lost 0 bases, V lost 6 bases, and 9 bases had no gene match. CDR1 SGHDT and CDR2 YYEEEE come from the germline V gene. The CDR3 is CASKPYGRVSTDTQYF. The CDR3 nucleotides are TGTGCCAGCAAGCCATACGGGAGGGTTAGCACAGATACGCAGTATTTT.

This clonotype was counted only a few times. The J gene is TRBJ2-5, the V gene TRBV11-2, with D tentatively TRBD2 (6 bases). The CDR3 loop spans 16 amino acids. Per the germline V gene, CDR1 is SGHAT and CDR2 is FQNNGV. Trimming pared 1 base from V and 4 bases from J, leaving 16 bases between. CDR3 nucleotide sequence: TGTGCCAGCAGCTTAGGTGGAGGGGTGGACGGAGAGACCCAGTACTTC. Translation: CASSLGGGVDGETQYF. The complete variable domain, with remaining parts taken from reference TRBV11-2 and TRBJ2-5, reads EAGVAQSPRYKIIEKRQSVAFWCNPISGHATLYWYQQILGQGPKLLIQFQNNGVVDDSQLPKDRFSAERLKGVDSTLKIQPAKLEDSAVYLCASSLGGGVDGETQYFGPGTRLLVL.

This clonotype was seen a few times. The V gene is TRBV6-1, the J gene TRBJ1-5; possibly TRBD1 for D (5 bases). The V gene's germline CDR1 is MNHNS and CDR2 SASEGT. With 4 bases removed from V and 0 bases from J, the gap between germline ends came to 16 bases. The CDR3 covers 17 residues. This chain's CDR3 is CASSGRGAAHSNQPQHF. CDR3 bases: TGTGCCAGCAGTGGACGAGGGGCGGCACATAGCAATCAGCCCCAGCATTTT.

This chain uses TRBV2 with TRBJ2-7, with TRBD2 identical over 12 bases. Germline CDR1 SNHLY, CDR2 FYNNEI. V shed 6 bases and J 6 bases; nucleotides not matched to a gene: 9. The CDR3 covers 15 residues. The CDR3 is CASRRLAGGPGEQYF. In nucleotides, the CDR3 is TGTGCCAGCAGGCGTCTAGCGGGAGGGCCAGGCGAGCAGTACTTC.

This clonotype showed up just a few times. This chain links TRBV20-1 with TRBJ2-5, with D maybe TRBD2 (6 bases). This CDR3 has 13 amino acids. V was pared by 6 bases and J by 0 bases, with 11 bases between. CDR1 DFQATT and CDR2 SNEGSKA come from the germline V gene (reference sequence). CDR3 amino acids: CSAPAGNQETQYF. The CDR3 bases are TGCAGTGCCCCTGCGGGAAACCAAGAGACCCAGTACTTC.

This clonotype was seen ten or more times. The chain employs TRBV15 and TRBJ1-5; 7 nucleotides align to TRBD1. The CDR3 spans 15 residues. CDR1 and CDR2 (germline): LNHNV, YYDKDF (reference sequence). Losses at the gene ends were 0 bases for V and 5 bases for J; bases not matched to a gene: 4. For the CDR3, the DNA is TGTGCCACCAGCAGAGATGGGGACAGATATCAGCCCCAGCATTTT. Translated, it gives CATSRDGDRYQPQHF.